This TCR beta chain derives from a study of blood T cell repertoires in COVID-19. Whole-study context: Sources were T cells, B-cell-depleted T cells, or PBMCs; the material itself was cDNA or gDNA.

Enrolment of Seattle patients took place during active infection, and they were followed longitudinally. The table came from immunoSEQ multiplex PCR; TCRdb's copy has only in-frame clones and leaves some out. Of about 170,000 clones detected, approximately 79% appear once; the ten largest clones hold 6.5% to 9%. Unmatched junction bases numbered 8, after V lost 2 bases and J lost 1 base. The CDR3 length is 16 residues. Germline V CDR1 and CDR2: MGHDK, SYGVNS. Sequencing input: peripheral blood. This sequence joins TRBV25-1 and TRBJ2-7, with 7 nucleotides matching TRBD2. The origin of this receptor is a woman in her 40s with COVID-19, enrolled during active disease. CDR3 region: CASSENIAGGSYEQYF. DNA for the CDR3: TGTGCCAGCAGTGAAAACATAGCGGGCGGGTCCTACGAGCAGTACTTC.